This section outlines one T cell receptor (beta chain) sequence together with its context. The read is 3 residues too short to cover the CDR3 end, so that end is filled in from the germline J gene. TCRdb's copy holds only in-frame clones and misses some; the assay was immunoSEQ multiplex PCR. Found here are about 23,000 clones; the top ten clones hold about 9%. The CDR3 covers 19 residues. Germline V gives CDR1 KGHDR, CDR2 SFDVKD. V lost 2 bases to trimming and J lost 0 bases, with 20 bases between them. The data were taken from a study of T cells in women clearing cervical HPV infection. This clonotype was sampled from a woman between 18 and 70 years old with a cervical HPV16 infection that either progressed to CIN3+ or cleared (not recorded which). The gene calls are TRBV24-1 and TRBJ2-3; no definite D call. The sequenced sample consisted of blood buffy coat. The CDR3 reads CATSDWWNDQKQSTDTQYF. The DNA read from the CDR3 is TGTGCCACCAGTGATTGGTGGAACGACCAGAAACAGAGCACAGATACG.